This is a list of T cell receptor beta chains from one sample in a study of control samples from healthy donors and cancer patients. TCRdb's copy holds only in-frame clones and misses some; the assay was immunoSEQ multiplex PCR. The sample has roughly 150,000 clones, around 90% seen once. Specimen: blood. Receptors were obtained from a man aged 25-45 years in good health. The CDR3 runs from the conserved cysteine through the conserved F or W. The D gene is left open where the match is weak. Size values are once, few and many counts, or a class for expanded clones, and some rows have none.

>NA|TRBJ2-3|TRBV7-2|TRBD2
TGTGCCAGCAGCTTAGAGGGACTAGCGGGGGTCGATACGCAGTATTTT
CASSLEGLAGVDTQYF
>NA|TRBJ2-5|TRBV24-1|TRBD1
TGTGCCACCAGTGCTACAGGGGCGGTAGAAGAGACCCAGTACTTC
CATSATGAVEETQYF
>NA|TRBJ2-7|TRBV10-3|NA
TGTGCCATCAGTGGCGGGCCAGCCAAGGCACACGAGCAGTACTTC
CAISGGPAKAHEQYF
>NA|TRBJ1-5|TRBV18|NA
TGTGCCAGCTCAAGTGGGAATAGCAATCAGCCCCAGCATTTT
CASSSGNSNQPQHF
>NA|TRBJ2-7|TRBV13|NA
TGTGCCAGCAGCCGGGGTAGGGGGAAGGACTACGAGCAGTACTTC
CASSRGRGKDYEQYF
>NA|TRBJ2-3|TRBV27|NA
TGTGCCAGCAGTTTATCGAGGGGTGTGGGCACAGATACGCAGTATTTT
CASSLSRGVGTDTQYF
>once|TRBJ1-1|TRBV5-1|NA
TGCGCCAGCAGCTTGGCCGTGTCCTCGCTCCAGGCAGGCACTGAAGCTTTCTTT
CASSLAVSSLQAGTEAFF
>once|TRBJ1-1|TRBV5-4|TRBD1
TGTGCCAGCAGCTTGGGGGCCGCGACAGGGCGAGGCACTGAAGCTTTCTTT
CASSLGAATGRGTEAFF
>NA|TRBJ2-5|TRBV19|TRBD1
TGTGCCAGTAGTATGTCAGGGGGCGGGGAGACCCAGTACTTC
CASSMSGGGETQYF
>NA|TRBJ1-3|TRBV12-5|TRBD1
TGTGCTAGTGGTTTTTGGGACAGCGATGGAAACACCATATATTTT
CASGFWDSDGNTIYF
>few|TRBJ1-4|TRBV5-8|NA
TGTGCCAGCAGCCCTCCCGGGAGGTTGAGTGAAAAACTGTTTTTT
CASSPPGRLSEKLFF
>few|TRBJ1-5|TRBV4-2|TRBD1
TGTGCCAGCAGCCAAGATGGACAGGGGAATCAGCCCCAGCATTTT
CASSQDGQGNQPQHF
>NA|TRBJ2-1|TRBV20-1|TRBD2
TGCAGTGCCAGTGGGATTGGGCTAGCGGGAGGGGGGGAGCAGTTCTTC
CSASGIGLAGGGEQFF
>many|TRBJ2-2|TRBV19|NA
TGTGCCAGTAGCGCCGGGGGGAACACCGGGGAGCTGTTTTTT
CASSAGGNTGELFF
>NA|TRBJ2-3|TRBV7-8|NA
TGTGCCAGCAGCTTAGCTGTCAGGACGAGCACAGATACGCAGTATTTT
CASSLAVRTSTDTQYF
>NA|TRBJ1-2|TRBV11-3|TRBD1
TGTGCCAGCAGCTTAGATCTTGCCCAGGGGGCCTATGGCTACACCTTC
CASSLDLAQGAYGYTF
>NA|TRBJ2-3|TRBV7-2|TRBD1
TGTGCCAGCAGGTTCTTCGGGACAGCAATTACAGATACGCAGTATTTT
CASRFFGTAITDTQYF
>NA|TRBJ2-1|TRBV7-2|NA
TGTGCCAGCAGCTTAGAGTTACAGGCCTACAATGAGCAGTTCTTC
CASSLELQAYNEQFF
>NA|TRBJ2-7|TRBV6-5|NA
TGTGCCAGCAGTTACAATGCCTACGAGCAGTACTTC
CASSYNAYEQYF
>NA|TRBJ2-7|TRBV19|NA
TGTGCCAGTAAGGACACCCTACTCTCCTACGAGCAGTACTTC
CASKDTLLSYEQYF
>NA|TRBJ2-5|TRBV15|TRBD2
TGTGCCACCAGCAGAGCGTCGGGGGGCCAAGAGACCCAGTACTTC
CATSRASGGQETQYF
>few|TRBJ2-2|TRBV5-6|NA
TGTGCCAGCAGCTTGGACAGGGAAAACACCGGGGAGCTGTTTTTT
CASSLDRENTGELFF
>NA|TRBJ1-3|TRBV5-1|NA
TGCGCCAGCAGCTTGGCGCAGGGGAAGGCAGGAAACACCATATATTTT
CASSLAQGKAGNTIYF
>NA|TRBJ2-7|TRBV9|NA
TGTGCCAGCAGCCCCCACAAAGGCAGGCCTTTCGGAGAGCAGTACTTC
CASSPHKGRPFGEQYF
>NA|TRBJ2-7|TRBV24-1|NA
TGTGCCACCAGTCCTTCCGACAAAGCCTACGAGCAGTACTTC
CATSPSDKAYEQYF
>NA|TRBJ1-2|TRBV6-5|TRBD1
TGTGCCAGCACTGGGGACAGGGCTAACTATGGCTACACCTTC
CASTGDRANYGYTF
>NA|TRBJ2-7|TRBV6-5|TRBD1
TGTGCCAGCAGCCGCGAGACAGGGGCCTACGAGCAGTACTTC
CASSRETGAYEQYF
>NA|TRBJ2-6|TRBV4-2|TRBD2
TGTGCCAGCAGCCATCCCAGGGATAGCGGGAGGCCGGGGGCCAACGTCCTGACTTTC
CASSHPRDSGRPGANVLTF
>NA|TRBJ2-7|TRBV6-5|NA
TGTGCCAGCAGACAAATAGGAGCCTACGAGCAGTACTTC
CASRQIGAYEQYF
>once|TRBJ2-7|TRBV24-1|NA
TGTGCCACCAGTGAAGGGGGTATCTACGAGCAGTACTTC
CATSEGGIYEQYF
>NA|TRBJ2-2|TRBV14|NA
TGTGCCAGCAGCCGAAGGGGGACATCGAACACCGGGGAGCTGTTTTTT
CASSRRGTSNTGELFF
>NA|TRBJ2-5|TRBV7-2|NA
TGTGCCAGCAGATTAGGGCTAGGCGAAGAGACCCAGTACTTC
CASRLGLGEETQYF
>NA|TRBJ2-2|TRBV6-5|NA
TGTGCCAGCAGTCCCAAGCGGCACACCGGGGAGCTGTTTTTT
CASSPKRHTGELFF
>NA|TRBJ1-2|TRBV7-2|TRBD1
TGTGCCAGCAGCCCCGACAGGGGCGGCTATGGCTACACCTTC
CASSPDRGGYGYTF
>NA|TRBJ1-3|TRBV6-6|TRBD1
TGTGCCAGCAGTCCCATGTGGGACAGGGGTCTTTTTGGAAACACCATATATTTT
CASSPMWDRGLFGNTIYF
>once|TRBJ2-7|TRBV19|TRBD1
TGTGCCAGTAGCACTACAGGGGTGGGCTCCTACGAGCAGTACTTC
CASSTTGVGSYEQYF
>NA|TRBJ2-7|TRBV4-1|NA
TGCGCCAGCAGCCTACTGGCAGGGAGCTACGAGCAGTACTTC
CASSLLAGSYEQYF
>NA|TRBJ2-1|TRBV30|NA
TGTGCCTGGTGGGTCGGGGGCAGCTCCTACAATGAGCAGTTCTTC
CAWWVGGSSYNEQFF
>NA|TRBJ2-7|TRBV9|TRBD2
TGTGCCAGCAGCGTAGGGGAAGGGGAGGGCTACGAGCAGTACTTC
CASSVGEGEGYEQYF
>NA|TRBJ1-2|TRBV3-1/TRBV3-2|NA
TGTGCCAGCAGCGCCACCGGGACTAATTCGGTGGGCTATGGCTACACCTTC
CASSATGTNSVGYGYTF
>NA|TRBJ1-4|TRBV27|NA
TGTGCCAGCAGCCAACGGTGGCAGGGAGGGGAAAAACTGTTTTTT
CASSQRWQGGEKLFF
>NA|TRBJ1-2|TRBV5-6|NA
TGTGCCAGCAGCTTTCAGGTTCGCGGCTACACCTTC
CASSFQVRGYTF